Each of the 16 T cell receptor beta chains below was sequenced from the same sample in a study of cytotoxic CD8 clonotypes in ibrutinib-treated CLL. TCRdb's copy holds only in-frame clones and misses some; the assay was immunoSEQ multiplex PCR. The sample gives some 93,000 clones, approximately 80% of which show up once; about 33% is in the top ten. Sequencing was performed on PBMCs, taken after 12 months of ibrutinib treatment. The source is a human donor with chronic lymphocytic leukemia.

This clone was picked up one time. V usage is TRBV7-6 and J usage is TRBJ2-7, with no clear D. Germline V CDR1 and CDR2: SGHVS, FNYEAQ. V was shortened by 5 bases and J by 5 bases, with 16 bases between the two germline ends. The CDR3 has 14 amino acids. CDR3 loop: CASSQAREENEQYF. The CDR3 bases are TGTGCCAGCAGCCAGGCGCGAGAGGAGAACGAGCAGTACTTC.

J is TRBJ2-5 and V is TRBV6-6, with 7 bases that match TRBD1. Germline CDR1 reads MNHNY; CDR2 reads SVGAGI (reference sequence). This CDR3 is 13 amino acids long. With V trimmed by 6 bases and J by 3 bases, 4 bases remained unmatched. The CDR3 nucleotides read TGTGCCAGCAGACCCACAGGGGAAGAGACCCAGTACTTC. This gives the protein CASRPTGEETQYF.

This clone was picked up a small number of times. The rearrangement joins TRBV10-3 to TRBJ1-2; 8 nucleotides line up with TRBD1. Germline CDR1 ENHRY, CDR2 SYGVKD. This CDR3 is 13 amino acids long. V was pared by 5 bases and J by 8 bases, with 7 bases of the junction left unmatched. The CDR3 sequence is CAISPGQGEGYTF. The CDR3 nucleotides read TGTGCCATCAGTCCTGGACAGGGAGAAGGCTACACCTTC.

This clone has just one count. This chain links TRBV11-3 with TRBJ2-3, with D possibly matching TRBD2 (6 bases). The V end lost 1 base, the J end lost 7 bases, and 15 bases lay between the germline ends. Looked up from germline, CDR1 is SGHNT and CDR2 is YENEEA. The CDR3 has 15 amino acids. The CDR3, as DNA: TGTGCCAGCAGCTTAGGCGGGGTTGAAATGAATACGCAGTATTTT. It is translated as CASSLGGVEMNTQYF.

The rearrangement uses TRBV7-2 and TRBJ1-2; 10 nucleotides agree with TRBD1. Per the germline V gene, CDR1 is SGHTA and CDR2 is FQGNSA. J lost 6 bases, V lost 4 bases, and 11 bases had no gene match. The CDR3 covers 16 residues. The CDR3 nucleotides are TGTGCCAGCAGCTACCGGGACAGGGGCTCCTTGAATGGCTACACCTTC. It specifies CASSYRDRGSLNGYTF.

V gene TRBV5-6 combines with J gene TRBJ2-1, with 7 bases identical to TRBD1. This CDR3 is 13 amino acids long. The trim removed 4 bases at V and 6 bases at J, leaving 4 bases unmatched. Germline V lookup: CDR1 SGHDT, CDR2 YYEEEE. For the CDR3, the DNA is TGTGCCAGCAGCCTGACAGGGACCAATGAGCAGTTCTTC. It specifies CASSLTGTNEQFF.

CDR3 region: CASSIDPGRVNTEAFF. CDR3 nucleotide sequence: TGTGCCAGTAGTATAGATCCTGGCAGAGTGAACACTGAAGCTTTCTTT. V and J are TRBV19 and TRBJ1-1; D unclear. This CDR3 is built from 16 residues. Trimming stripped 0 bases from V and 0 bases from J, with 11 bases between. CDR1 is LNHDA, CDR2 SQIVND, per germline (reference sequence). Full variable domain (missing parts from reference TRBV19 and TRBJ1-1): DGGITQSPKYLFRKEGQNVTLSCEQNLNHDAMYWYRQDPGQGLRLIYYSQIVNDFQKGDIAEGYSVSREKKESFPLTVTSAQKNPTAFYLCASSIDPGRVNTEAFFGQGTRLTVV.

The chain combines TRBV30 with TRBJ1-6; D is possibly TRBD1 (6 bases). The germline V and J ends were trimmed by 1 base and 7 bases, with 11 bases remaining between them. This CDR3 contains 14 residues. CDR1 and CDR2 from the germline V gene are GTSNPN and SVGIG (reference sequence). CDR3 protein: CAWSGDTGNSPLHF. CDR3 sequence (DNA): TGTGCCTGGAGTGGGGACACGGGGAATTCACCCCTCCACTTT.

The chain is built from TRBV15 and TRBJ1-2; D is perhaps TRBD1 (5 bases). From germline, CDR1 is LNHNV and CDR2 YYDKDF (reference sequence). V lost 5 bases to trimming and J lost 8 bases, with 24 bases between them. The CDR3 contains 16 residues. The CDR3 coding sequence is TGTGCCACCAGCCATAGGACGCAGGGACCACTGAGAGGCTACACCTTC. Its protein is CATSHRTQGPLRGYTF.

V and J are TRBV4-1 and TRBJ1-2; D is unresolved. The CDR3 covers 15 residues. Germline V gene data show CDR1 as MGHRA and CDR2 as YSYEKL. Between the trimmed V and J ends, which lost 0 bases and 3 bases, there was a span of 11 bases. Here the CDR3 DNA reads TGCGCCAGCAGCCAAGATTTGACGAATGACTATGGCTACACCTTC. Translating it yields CASSQDLTNDYGYTF.

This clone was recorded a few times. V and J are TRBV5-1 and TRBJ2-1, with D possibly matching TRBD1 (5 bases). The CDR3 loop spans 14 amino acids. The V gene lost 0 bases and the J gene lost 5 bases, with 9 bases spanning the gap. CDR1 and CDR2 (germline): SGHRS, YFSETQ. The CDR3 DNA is TGCGCCAGCAGCTTGGGGCAGGGTGACAATGAGCAGTTCTTC. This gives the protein CASSLGQGDNEQFF.

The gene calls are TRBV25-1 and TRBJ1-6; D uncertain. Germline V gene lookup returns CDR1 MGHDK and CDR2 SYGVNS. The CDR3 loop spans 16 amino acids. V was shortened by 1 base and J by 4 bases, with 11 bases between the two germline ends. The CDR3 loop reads CASSEFMVGYNSPLHF. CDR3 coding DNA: TGTGCCAGCAGTGAATTCATGGTCGGGTATAATTCACCCCTCCACTTT. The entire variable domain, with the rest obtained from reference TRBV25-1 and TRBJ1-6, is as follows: EADIYQTPRYLVIGTGKKITLECSQTMGHDKMYWYQQDPGMELHLIHYSYGVNSTEKGDLSSESTVSRIRTEHFPLTLESARPSHTSQYLCASSEFMVGYNSPLHFGNGTRLTVT.

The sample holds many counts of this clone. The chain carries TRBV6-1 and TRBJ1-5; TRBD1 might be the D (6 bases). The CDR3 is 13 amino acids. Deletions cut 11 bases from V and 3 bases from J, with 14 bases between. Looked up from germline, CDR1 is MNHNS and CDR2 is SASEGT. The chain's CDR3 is CASGALLNQPQHF. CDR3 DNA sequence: TGTGCCTCAGGGGCTTTACTCAATCAGCCCCAGCATTTT.

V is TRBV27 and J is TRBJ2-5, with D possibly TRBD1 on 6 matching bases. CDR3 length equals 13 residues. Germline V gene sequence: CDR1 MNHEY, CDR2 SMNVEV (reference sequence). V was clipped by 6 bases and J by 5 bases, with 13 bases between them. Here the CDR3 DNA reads TGTGCCAGCAGACAGACAGGAAGGGAGACCCAGTACTTC. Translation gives CASRQTGRETQYF.

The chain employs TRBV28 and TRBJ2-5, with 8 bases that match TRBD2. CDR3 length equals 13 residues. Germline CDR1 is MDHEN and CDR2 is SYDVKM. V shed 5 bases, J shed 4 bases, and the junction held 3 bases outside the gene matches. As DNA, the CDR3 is TGTGCCAGCAGTCTTAGCGGGGTAGAGACCCAGTACTTC. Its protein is CASSLSGVETQYF.

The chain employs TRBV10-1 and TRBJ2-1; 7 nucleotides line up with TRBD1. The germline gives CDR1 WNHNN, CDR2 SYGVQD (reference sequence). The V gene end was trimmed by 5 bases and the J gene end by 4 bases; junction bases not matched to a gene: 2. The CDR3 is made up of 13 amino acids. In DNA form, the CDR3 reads TGCGCCAGCAGTAGGGGGCAGTACAATGAGCAGTTCTTC. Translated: CASSRGQYNEQFF.